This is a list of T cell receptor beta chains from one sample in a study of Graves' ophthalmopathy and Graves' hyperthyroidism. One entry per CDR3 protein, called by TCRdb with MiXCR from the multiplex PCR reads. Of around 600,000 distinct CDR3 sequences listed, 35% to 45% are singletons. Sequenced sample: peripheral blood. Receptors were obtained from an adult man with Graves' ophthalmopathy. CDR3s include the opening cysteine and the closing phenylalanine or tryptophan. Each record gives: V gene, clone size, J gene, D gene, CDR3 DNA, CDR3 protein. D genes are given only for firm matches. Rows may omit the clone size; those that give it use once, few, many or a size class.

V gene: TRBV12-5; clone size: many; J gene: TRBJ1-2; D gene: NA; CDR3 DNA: TGTGCTAGTGGTTTGGGGGTCAACTATGGCTACACCTTC; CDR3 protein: CASGLGVNYGYTF
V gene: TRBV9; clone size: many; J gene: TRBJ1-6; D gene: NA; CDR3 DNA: TGTGCCAGCAGCTCTGGGACACTGGGTTCACCCCTCCACTTT; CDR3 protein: CASSSGTLGSPLHF
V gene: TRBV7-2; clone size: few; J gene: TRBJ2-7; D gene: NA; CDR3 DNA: TGTGCCAGCAGCTTAGAATTAGGGAGTCGGCACTTC; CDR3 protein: CASSLELGSRHF
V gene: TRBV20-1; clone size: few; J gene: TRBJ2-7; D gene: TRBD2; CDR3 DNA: TGCAGTGCTAGTGAGGGACTAGCGGGAGCCGCCTACGAGCAGTACTTC; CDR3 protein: CSASEGLAGAAYEQYF
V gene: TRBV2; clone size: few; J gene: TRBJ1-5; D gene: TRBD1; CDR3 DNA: TGTGCCAGCAGACACGATGGGACAGGGGGTCAGCCCCAGCATTTT; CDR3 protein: CASRHDGTGGQPQHF
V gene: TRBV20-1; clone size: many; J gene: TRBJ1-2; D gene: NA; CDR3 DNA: TGCAGTGCTACCGGCAAGGATGGCTACACCTTC; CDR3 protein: CSATGKDGYTF
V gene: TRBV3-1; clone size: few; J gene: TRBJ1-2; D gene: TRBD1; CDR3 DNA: TGTGCCAGCAGCCAAGATCTCCGTACAGGGGATGGCTACACCTTC; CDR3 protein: CASSQDLRTGDGYTF
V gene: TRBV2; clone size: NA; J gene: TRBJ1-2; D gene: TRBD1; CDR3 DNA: TGTGCCAGCGAGCAGGACGGGACAGGGGGCAACTATGGCTACACCTTC; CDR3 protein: CASEQDGTGGNYGYTF
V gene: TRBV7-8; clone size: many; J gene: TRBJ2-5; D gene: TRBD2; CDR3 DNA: TGTGCCAGCAGCGGGCGGGGGGGGCAAGAGACCCAGTACTTC; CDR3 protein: CASSGRGGQETQYF
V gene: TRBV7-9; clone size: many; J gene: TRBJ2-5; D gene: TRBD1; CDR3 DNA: TGTGCCAGCAGCTCCGACAGGGGAGGCGGAGAGACCCAGTACTTC; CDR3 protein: CASSSDRGGGETQYF
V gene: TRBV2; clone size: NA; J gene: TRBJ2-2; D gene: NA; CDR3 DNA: TGTGCCAGCAGTTACTCGCTCGGGGCCAACACCGGGGAGCTGTTTTTT; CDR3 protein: CASSYSLGANTGELFF
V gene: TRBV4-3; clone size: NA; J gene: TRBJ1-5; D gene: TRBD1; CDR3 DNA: TGCGCCAGCAGCCAAGGACAGGGGCAAGAGACCCAGCATTTT; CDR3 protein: CASSQGQGQETQHF
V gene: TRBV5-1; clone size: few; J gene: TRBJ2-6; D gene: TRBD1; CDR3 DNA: TGTGCCAGCAGACGGGACAGGGACTCTGGGGCCAACGTCCTGACTTTC; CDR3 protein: CASRRDRDSGANVLTF
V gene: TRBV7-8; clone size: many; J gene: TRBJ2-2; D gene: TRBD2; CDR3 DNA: TGTGCCAGCAGCTTAGTCAGACTAGCCGGGAACACCGGGGAGCTGTTTTTT; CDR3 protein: CASSLVRLAGNTGELFF
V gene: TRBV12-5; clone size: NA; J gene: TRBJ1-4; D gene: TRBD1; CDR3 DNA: TGTGCTAGTGGTTTGAACCAGGGGGCCAGGGGTGAAAAACTGTTTTTT; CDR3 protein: CASGLNQGARGEKLFF
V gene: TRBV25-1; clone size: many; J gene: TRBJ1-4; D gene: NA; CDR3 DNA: TGTGCCAGCAGTGAATTGAGCAGGGGCGTACCAACTAATGAAAAACTGTTTTTT; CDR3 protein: CASSELSRGVPTNEKLFF
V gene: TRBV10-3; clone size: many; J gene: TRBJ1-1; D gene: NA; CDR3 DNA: TGTGCCATCGGATCAACAGGAGAAGCTTTCTTT; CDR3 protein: CAIGSTGEAFF
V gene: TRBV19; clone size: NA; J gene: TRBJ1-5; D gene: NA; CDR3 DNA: TGTGCCAGTAGTATGCCGGCGGATAAAGAGACCCAGCATTTT; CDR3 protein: CASSMPADKETQHF
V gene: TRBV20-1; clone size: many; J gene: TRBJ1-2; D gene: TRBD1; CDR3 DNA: TGCAGTGCTAGAGCGGGACAGGGGGCGCGTAACTATGGCTACACCTTC; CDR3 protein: CSARAGQGARNYGYTF
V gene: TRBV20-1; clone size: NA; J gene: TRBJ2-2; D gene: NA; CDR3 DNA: TGCAGTGCCCTGGGGGGGCCTAGGGAGCTGTTTTTT; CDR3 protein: CSALGGPRELFF
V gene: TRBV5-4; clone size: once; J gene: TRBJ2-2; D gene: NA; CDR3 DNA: TGTGCCAGCAGCTTGGGGAGTCGGAACACCGGGGAGCTGTTTTTT; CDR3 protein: CASSLGSRNTGELFF
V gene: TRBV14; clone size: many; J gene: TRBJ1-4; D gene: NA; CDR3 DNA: TGTGCCAGCAGCCACGATCCGGGGGAAAAACTGTTTTTT; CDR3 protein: CASSHDPGEKLFF
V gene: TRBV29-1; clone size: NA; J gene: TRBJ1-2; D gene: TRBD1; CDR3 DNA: TGCAGCGGCTTACCCCCAGGGGGGCATAACTATGGCTACACCTTC; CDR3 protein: CSGLPPGGHNYGYTF
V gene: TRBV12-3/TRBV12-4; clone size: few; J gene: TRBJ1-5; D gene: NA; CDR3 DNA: TGTGCCAGCAACCTCAGCAATCAGCCCCAGCATTTT; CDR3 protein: CASNLSNQPQHF
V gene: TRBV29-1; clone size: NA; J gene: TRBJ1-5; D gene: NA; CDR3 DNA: TGCAGCGTTGAAAGAGGGTACCAAGAGACCCAGCATTTT; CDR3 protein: CSVERGYQETQHF
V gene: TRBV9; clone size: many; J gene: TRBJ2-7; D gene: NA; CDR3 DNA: TGTGCCAGCAGCGTACAGGTCTCCTCCTACGAGCAGTACTTC; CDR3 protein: CASSVQVSSYEQYF
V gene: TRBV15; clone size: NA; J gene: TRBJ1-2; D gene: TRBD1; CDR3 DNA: TGTGCCACCAGCAGGCCACAGGGGAGCTATGGCTACACCTTC; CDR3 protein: CATSRPQGSYGYTF
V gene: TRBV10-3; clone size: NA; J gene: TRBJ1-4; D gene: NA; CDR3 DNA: TGTGCCATCAGTGGATCCGGGACAACAACTAATGAAAAACTGTTTTTT; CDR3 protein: CAISGSGTTTNEKLFF
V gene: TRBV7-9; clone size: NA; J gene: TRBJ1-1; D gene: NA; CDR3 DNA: TGTGCCAGCAGCCCCAAAAGTCTCGGGGGCCCCAGCGGGAGTGAAGCTTTCTTT; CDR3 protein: CASSPKSLGGPSGSEAFF
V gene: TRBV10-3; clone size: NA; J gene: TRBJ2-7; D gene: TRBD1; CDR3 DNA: TGTGCCAGCAGTTACAGGGGGCTCCTTTCCTACGAGCAGTACTTC; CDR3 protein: CASSYRGLLSYEQYF
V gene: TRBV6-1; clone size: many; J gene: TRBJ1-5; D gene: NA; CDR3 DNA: TGTGCCAGCAGTGAATGGGGGGGAGGCAATCAGCCCCAGCATTTT; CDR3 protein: CASSEWGGGNQPQHF
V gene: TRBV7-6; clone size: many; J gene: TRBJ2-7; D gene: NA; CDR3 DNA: TGTGCCAGCAGCTCAGGTCCGGGGAAGAACTACGAGCAGTACTTC; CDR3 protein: CASSSGPGKNYEQYF
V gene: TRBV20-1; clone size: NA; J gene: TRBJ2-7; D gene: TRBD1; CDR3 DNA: TGCAGTGCAAACCCGGACAGGGCGGGGGAGCAGTACTTC; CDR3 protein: CSANPDRAGEQYF
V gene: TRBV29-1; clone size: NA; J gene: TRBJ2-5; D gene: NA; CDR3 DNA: TGCAGCGTTGCTTCCGACACCGGGGGCGAGGAGACCCAGTACTTC; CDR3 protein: CSVASDTGGEETQYF
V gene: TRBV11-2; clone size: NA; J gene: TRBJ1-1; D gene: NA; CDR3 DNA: TGTGCCAGCAGCTTTTCCCGCACTTTATTTAGCACTGAAGCTTTCTTT; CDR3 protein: CASSFSRTLFSTEAFF
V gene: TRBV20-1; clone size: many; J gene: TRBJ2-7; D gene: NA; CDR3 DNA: TGCAGTGCTAGTGGGGGGTATAGGAGCGAGCAGTACTTC; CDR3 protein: CSASGGYRSEQYF
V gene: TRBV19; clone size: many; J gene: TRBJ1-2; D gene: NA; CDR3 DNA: TGTGCCAGTAGTCCAGGGCATGGCTACACCTTC; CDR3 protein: CASSPGHGYTF